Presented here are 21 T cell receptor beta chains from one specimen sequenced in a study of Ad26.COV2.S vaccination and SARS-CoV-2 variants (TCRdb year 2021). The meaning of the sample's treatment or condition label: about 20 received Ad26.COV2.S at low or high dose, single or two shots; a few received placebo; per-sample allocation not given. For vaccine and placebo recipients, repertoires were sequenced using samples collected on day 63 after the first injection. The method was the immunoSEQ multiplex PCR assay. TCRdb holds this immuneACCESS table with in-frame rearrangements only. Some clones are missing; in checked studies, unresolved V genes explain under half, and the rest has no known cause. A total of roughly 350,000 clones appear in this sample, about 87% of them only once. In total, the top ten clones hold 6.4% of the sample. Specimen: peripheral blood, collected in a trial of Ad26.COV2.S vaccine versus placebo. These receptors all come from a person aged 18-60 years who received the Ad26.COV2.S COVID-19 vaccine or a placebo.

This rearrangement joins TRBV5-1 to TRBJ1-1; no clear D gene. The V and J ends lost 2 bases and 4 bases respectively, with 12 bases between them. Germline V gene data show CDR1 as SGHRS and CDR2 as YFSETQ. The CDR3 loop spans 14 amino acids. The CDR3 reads CASSFGGRSTEAFF. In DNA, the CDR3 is TGCGCCAGCAGCTTCGGTGGCCGTAGCACTGAAGCTTTCTTT.

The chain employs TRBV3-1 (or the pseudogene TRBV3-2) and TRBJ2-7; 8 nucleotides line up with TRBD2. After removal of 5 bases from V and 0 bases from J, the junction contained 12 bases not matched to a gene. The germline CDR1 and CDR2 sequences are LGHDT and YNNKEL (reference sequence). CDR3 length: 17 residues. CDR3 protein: CASSFPSGGLSSYEQYF. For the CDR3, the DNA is TGTGCCAGCAGCTTCCCGAGCGGGGGCCTGAGCTCCTACGAGCAGTACTTC.

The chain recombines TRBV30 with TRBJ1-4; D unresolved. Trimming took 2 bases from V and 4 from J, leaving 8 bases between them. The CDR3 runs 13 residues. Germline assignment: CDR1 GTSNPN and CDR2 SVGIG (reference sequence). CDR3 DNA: TGTGCCTGGAGTAGAAGGGTTAATGAAAAACTGTTTTTT. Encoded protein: CAWSRRVNEKLFF.

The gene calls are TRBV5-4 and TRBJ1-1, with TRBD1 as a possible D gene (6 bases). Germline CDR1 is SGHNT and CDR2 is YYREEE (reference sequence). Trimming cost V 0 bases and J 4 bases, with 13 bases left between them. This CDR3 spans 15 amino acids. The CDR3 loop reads CASSLVAGVGTEAFF. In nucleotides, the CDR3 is TGTGCCAGCAGCTTGGTGGCAGGGGTGGGCACTGAAGCTTTCTTT.

This chain's CDR3 is CASSLTSGGSSTDTQYF. CDR3 nucleotide sequence: TGCGCCAGCAGCTTGACTAGCGGGGGATCTAGCACAGATACGCAGTATTTT. The chain combines TRBV5-1 with TRBJ2-3, with TRBD2 matching over 11 bases. The trim removed 1 base at V and 0 bases at J, leaving 4 bases unmatched. Germline values: CDR1 SGHRS, CDR2 YFSETQ. The length of the CDR3 is 17 residues.

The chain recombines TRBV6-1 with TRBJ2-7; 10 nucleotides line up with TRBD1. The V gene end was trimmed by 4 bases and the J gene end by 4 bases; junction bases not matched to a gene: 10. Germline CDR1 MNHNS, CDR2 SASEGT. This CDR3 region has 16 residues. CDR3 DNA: TGTGCCAGCAGTGTCCCCGTCGGACAGGGGGTATACGAGCAGTACTTC. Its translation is CASSVPVGQGVYEQYF.

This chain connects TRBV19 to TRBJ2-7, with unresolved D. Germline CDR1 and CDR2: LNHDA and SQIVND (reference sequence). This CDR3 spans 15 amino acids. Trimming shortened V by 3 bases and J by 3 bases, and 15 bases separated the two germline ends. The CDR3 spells CASSIINHPLYEQYF. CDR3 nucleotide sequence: TGTGCCAGTAGTATTATAAATCATCCCCTCTACGAGCAGTACTTC.

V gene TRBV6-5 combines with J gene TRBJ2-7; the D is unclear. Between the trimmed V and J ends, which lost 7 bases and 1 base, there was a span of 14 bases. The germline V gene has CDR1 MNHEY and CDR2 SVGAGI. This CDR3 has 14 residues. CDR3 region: CASKQEVTSYEQYF. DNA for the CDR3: TGTGCCAGCAAACAAGAAGTAACGTCCTACGAGCAGTACTTC.

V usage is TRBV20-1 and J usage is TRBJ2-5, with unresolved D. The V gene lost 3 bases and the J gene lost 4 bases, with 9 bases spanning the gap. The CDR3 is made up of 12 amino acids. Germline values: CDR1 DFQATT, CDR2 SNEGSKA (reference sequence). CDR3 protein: CSASPKGETQYF. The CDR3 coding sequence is TGCAGTGCTAGTCCGAAGGGAGAGACCCAGTACTTC.

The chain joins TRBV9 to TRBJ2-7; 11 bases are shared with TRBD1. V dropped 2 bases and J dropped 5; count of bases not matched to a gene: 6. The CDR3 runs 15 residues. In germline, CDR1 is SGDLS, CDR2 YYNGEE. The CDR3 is CASSVRTGGFNEQYF. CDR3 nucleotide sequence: TGTGCCAGCAGCGTCCGGACAGGGGGCTTCAACGAGCAGTACTTC.

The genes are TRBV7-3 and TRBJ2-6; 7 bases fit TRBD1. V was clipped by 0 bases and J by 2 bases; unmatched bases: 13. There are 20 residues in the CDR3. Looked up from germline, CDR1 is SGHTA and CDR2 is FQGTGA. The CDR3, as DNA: TGTGCCAGCAGCTTAACGATTATACAGGGGTTCACGACTGGGGCCAACGTCCTGACTTTC. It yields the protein CASSLTIIQGFTTGANVLTF. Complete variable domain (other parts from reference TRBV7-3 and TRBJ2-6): GAGVSQTPSNKVTEKGKYVELRCDPISGHTALYWYRQSLGQGPEFLIYFQGTGAADDSGLPNDRFFAVRPEGSVSTLKIQRTERGDSAVYLCASSLTIIQGFTTGANVLTFGAGSRLTVL.

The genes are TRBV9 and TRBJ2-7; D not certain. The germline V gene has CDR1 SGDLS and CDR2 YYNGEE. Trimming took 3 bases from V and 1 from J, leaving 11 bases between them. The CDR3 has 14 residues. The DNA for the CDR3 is TGTGCCAGCAGCGCCGAACCGGAATCCTACGAGCAGTACTTC. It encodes CASSAEPESYEQYF.

The CDR3 coding sequence is TGCGCCAGCAGCCAAGGCGGTCGGCACACTGAAGCTTTCTTT. Amino acid sequence: CASSQGGRHTEAFF. The gene calls are TRBV4-3 and TRBJ1-1; D unresolved. CDR3 length equals 14 residues. V lost 1 base and J lost 3, with 9 bases in between. Germline V gene lookup returns CDR1 LGHNA and CDR2 YSLEER.

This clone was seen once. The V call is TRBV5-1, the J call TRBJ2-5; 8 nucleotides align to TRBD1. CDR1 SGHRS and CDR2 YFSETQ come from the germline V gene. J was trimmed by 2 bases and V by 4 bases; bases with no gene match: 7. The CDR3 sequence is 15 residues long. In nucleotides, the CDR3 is TGCGCCAGCAGCGCGGGGACAGGACGACAAGAGACCCAGTACTTC. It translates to CASSAGTGRQETQYF.

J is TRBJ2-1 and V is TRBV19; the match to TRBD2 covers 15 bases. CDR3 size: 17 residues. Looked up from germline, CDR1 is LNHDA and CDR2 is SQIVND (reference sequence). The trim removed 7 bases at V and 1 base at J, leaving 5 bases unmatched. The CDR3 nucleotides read TGTGCCAGTACGTGGACTAGCGGGAGGGTATCCTACAATGAGCAGTTCTTC. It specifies CASTWTSGRVSYNEQFF.

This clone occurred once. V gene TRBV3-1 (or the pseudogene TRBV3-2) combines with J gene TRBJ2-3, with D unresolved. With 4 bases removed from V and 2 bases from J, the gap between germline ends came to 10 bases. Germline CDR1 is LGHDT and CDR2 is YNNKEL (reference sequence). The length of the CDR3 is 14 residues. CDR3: CASSRLGNTDTQYF. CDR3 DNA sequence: TGTGCCAGCAGCCGGTTGGGCAACACAGATACGCAGTATTTT.

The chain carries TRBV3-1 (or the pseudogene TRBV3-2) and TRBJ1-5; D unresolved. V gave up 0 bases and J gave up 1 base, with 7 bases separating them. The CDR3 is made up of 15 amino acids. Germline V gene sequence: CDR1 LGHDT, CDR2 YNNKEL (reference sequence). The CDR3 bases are TGTGCCAGCAGCCAAGAGCCCCAAAGCAATCAGCCCCAGCATTTT. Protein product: CASSQEPQSNQPQHF.

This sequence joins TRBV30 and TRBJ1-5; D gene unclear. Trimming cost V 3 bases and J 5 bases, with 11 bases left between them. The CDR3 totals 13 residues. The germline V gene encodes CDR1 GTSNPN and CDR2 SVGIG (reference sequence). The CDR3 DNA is TGTGCCTGGAGCGAGAGGGATGATCAGCCCCAGCATTTT. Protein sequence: CAWSERDDQPQHF.

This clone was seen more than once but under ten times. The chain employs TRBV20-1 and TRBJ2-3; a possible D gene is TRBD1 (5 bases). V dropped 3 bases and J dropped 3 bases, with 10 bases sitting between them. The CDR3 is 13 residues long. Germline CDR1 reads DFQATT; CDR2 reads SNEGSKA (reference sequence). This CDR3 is CSASGKGTDTQYF. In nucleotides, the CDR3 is TGCAGTGCTAGTGGTAAGGGGACAGATACGCAGTATTTT.

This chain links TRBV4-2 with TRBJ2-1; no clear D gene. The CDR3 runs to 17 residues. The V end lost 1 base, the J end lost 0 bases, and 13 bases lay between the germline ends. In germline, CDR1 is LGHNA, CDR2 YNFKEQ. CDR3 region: CASSQVDFSSSYNEQFF. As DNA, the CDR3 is TGTGCCAGCAGCCAAGTTGATTTTTCGAGCTCCTACAATGAGCAGTTCTTC.

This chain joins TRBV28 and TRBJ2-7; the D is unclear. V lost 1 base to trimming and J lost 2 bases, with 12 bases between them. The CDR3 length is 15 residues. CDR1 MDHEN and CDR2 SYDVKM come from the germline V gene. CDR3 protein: CASSLSASYPYEQYF. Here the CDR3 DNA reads TGTGCCAGCAGTTTATCGGCCAGCTACCCCTACGAGCAGTACTTC.